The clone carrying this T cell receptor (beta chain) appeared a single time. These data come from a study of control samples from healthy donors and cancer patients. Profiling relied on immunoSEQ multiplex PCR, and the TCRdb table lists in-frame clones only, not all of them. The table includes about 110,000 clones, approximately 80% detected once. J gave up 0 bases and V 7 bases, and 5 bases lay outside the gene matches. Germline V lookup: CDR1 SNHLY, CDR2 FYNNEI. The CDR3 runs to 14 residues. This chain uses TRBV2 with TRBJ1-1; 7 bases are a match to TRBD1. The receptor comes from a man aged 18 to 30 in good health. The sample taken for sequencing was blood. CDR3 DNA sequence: TGTGCCAGCAAATCGGACAGGTTGAACACTGAAGCTTTCTTT. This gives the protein CASKSDRLNTEAFF.